These 13 T cell receptor beta chains originate from one sample sequenced in a study of T cell responses to AZD1222 COVID-19 vaccine. The assay was immunoSEQ multiplex PCR, and TCRdb's table has in-frame clones only and misses some. Found here are about 130,000 clones, about 92% of them singletons; the top ten hold 1.9%. Specimen: peripheral blood, collected on day 0 of AZD1222 vaccination. All receptors come from an adult in good health.

This clone was seen a few times. J is TRBJ1-4 and V is TRBV7-9; weak D call: TRBD1 (5 bases). Trimming left V 3 bases short and J 2 bases short, with 10 bases between. The CDR3 consists of 15 residues. Germline assignment: CDR1 SEHNR and CDR2 FQNEAQ (reference sequence). CDR3 loop: CASSFIRVTNEKLFF. CDR3 nucleotides: TGTGCCAGCAGCTTTATCAGGGTCACTAATGAAAAACTGTTTTTT.

V gene TRBV18 combines with J gene TRBJ2-1; the match to TRBD1 covers 8 bases. V was pared by 0 bases and J by 7 bases, with 8 bases of the junction left unmatched. Germline V gene sequence: CDR1 KGHSH, CDR2 LQKENI. The CDR3 is made up of 16 amino acids. The CDR3 loop is CASSPPRTGYGNEQFF. CDR3 sequence (DNA): TGTGCCAGCTCACCACCGAGGACAGGGTACGGGAATGAGCAGTTCTTC. Full variable domain (remainder filled in from reference TRBV18 and TRBJ2-1): NAGVMQNPRHLVRRRGQEARLRCSPMKGHSHVYWYRQLPEEGLKFMVYLQKENIIDESGMPKERFSAEFPKEGPSILRIQQVVRGDSAAYFCASSPPRTGYGNEQFFGPGTRLTVL.

The chain employs TRBV15 and TRBJ1-4, with D uncertain. The CDR3 loop spans 14 amino acids. V was pared by 2 bases and J by 4 bases, with 8 bases between. Germline assignment: CDR1 LNHNV and CDR2 YYDKDF (reference sequence). The chain's CDR3 is CATSRRANNEKLFF. The CDR3 DNA sequence: TGTGCCACCAGCAGACGGGCCAATAATGAAAAACTGTTTTTT. The whole variable domain, remainder taken from reference TRBV15 and TRBJ1-4, is DAMVIQNPRYQVTQFGKPVTLSCSQTLNHNVMYWYQQKSSQAPKLLFHYYDKDFNNEADTPDNFQSRRPNTSFCFLDIRSPGLGDTAMYLCATSRRANNEKLFFGSGTQLSVL.

The rearrangement uses TRBV28 and TRBJ1-2; D is unclear. CDR1 is MDHEN and CDR2 is SYDVKM in the germline V gene. Between the trimmed V and J ends, which lost 9 bases and 8 bases, there was a span of 16 bases. This CDR3 comprises 12 residues. The CDR3 protein is CASWRSAGGYTF. The DNA for the CDR3 is TGTGCCAGTTGGAGGTCCGCGGGCGGCTACACCTTC.

The V call is TRBV6-5, the J call TRBJ2-5; D gene uncertain. CDR1 is MNHEY and CDR2 is SVGAGI in the germline V gene. Trimming took off 0 bases at V and 1 base at J, with 6 bases between the two ends. This CDR3 has 14 residues. In nucleotides, the CDR3 is TGTGCCAGCAGTTACTCGATGGTCCAAGAGACCCAGTACTTC. This gives the protein CASSYSMVQETQYF.

The CDR3 nucleotides are TGCAGCGTGGAGGAAGGACTGGGACAGCCCCAGCATTTT. It is translated as CSVEEGLGQPQHF. The chain has TRBV29-1 and TRBJ1-5; D is undetermined. The CDR3 spans 13 residues. V lost 6 bases to trimming and J lost 7 bases, with 16 bases between them. CDR1 and CDR2 from the germline V gene are SQVTM and ANQGSEA.

V gene TRBV10-3 combines with J gene TRBJ2-7; maybe TRBD1 (6 bases). Germline V gene lookup returns CDR1 ENHRY and CDR2 SYGVKD. CDR3 length equals 16 residues. The ends were cut back, 7 bases at V and 3 bases at J, with 22 bases in the middle. The CDR3 is CAITLSREGGFYEQYF. CDR3 DNA sequence: TGTGCCATCACTCTGAGTCGCGAAGGGGGATTCTACGAGCAGTACTTC.

The V call is TRBV7-3, the J call TRBJ1-3; D is possibly TRBD1 (5 bases). Per germline, CDR1 SGHTA and CDR2 FQGTGA. The germline V and J ends were trimmed by 1 base and 0 bases, with 13 bases remaining between them. The CDR3 is made up of 17 amino acids. CDR3 in DNA: TGTGCCAGCAGCTTAATCCTAGACAGAGTCTCTGGAAACACCATATATTTT. Translated, it gives CASSLILDRVSGNTIYF.

The chain joins TRBV7-9 to TRBJ1-2; 7 nucleotides agree with TRBD1. Trimming took 5 bases from V and 4 from J; bases not matched to a gene: 7. The CDR3 sequence is 14 residues long. The germline V gene has CDR1 SEHNR and CDR2 FQNEAQ (reference sequence). CDR3 DNA: TGTGCCAGCAGCCCCTGGGGGGACAGCTATGGCTACACCTTC. Amino acids: CASSPWGDSYGYTF. Full variable domain (outside the CDR3, taken from reference TRBV7-9 and TRBJ1-2): DTGVSQNPRHKITKRGQNVTFRCDPISEHNRLYWYRQTLGQGPEFLTYFQNEAQLEKSRLLSDRFSAERPKGSFSTLEIQRTEQGDSAMYLCASSPWGDSYGYTFGSGTRLTVV.

The chain combines TRBV3-1 (or the pseudogene TRBV3-2) with TRBJ2-7; 9 bases align to TRBD2. The CDR3 extends over 15 amino acids. J lost 4 bases, V lost 4 bases, and 8 bases had no gene match. The germline V gene has CDR1 LGHDT and CDR2 YNNKEL (reference sequence). CDR3: CASSLSGGPGYEQYF. The CDR3, as DNA: TGTGCCAGCAGCCTTAGCGGGGGCCCCGGGTACGAGCAGTACTTC.

As DNA, the CDR3 is TGTGCCAGCAGTAACAAGGCCCCTAACTATGGCTACACCTTC. Translation gives CASSNKAPNYGYTF. J is TRBJ1-2 and V is TRBV5-4; D is ambiguous. The CDR3 runs 14 residues. Between the trimmed V and J ends, which lost 5 bases and 0 bases, there was a span of 11 bases. In germline, CDR1 is SGHNT, CDR2 YYREEE (reference sequence).

The genes are TRBV7-2 and TRBJ1-6; possibly TRBD1 for D (6 bases). This CDR3 has 14 residues. CDR1 is SGHTA and CDR2 is FQGNSA in the germline V gene. The ends were cut back, 5 bases at V and 6 bases at J, with 11 bases in the middle. In DNA, the CDR3 is TGTGCCAGCAGCCTAAGCAGGGGTAATTCACCCCTCCACTTT. This gives the protein CASSLSRGNSPLHF.

This chain uses TRBV2 with TRBJ1-3; no firm D call. This CDR3 has 13 amino acids. The germline V gene has CDR1 SNHLY and CDR2 FYNNEI. Trimming removed 7 bases at V and 2 bases at J, with 9 bases between. DNA of the CDR3: TGTGCCAGCATCGCGGAAACTGGAAACACCATATATTTT. Protein product: CASIAETGNTIYF.